These 3 T cell receptor beta chains originate from one sample sequenced in a study of blood T cell repertoires in COVID-19. Sequencing was performed with immunoSEQ multiplex PCR; in TCRdb, only in-frame clones are kept and a portion is missing. This table has over 130,000 clones, roughly 80% appearing once. Source material: PBMCs or T cells enriched from blood (not recorded which). These receptors all stem from a young woman who had been exposed to COVID-19.

The rearrangement links TRBV6-2 or TRBV6-3 to TRBJ2-1, with TRBD2 identical over 7 bases. Germline V lookup: CDR1 MNHEY, CDR2 SVGEGT. V was pared by 2 bases and J by 4 bases, with 5 bases of the junction left unmatched. The CDR3 is 15 amino acids. CDR3 nucleotides: TGTGCCAGCAGTTACCGACCGGGACTATACAATGAGCAGTTCTTC. Amino acids: CASSYRPGLYNEQFF.

This clone was counted once. This chain links TRBV30 with TRBJ2-3; TRBD2 aligns across 13 bases. V dropped 7 bases and J dropped 8; count of bases not matched to a gene: 9. CDR3 size: 14 residues. Germline V gene lookup returns CDR1 GTSNPN and CDR2 SVGIG (reference sequence). Here the CDR3 reads CAYSTSGRMGTQYF. The CDR3 nucleotides read TGTGCCTACTCGACTAGCGGGAGGATGGGTACGCAGTATTTT.

Only a few counts were recorded for this clone. The chain recombines TRBV2 with TRBJ1-4, with D possibly TRBD1 on 6 matching bases. V was shortened by 6 bases and J by 0 bases, with 8 bases between the two germline ends. The CDR3 runs 14 residues. CDR1 is SNHLY and CDR2 is FYNNEI in the germline V gene. In DNA form, the CDR3 reads TGTGCCAGCAGGGCAGGGGCAACTAATGAAAAACTGTTTTTT. Protein: CASRAGATNEKLFF.